The 30 T cell receptor beta chains below all came from one sample that was sequenced in a study of response to subunit inactivated influenza vaccine (dated by TCRdb to the late 2010s). The time point label for this specimen denotes: more than 40 days after influenza vaccine administration. Library prep was done by RT-PCR. TCRdb names Illumina HiSeq 2500 as the instrument used. In-frame beta chains were kept once TCRdb had trimmed the public reads at Q25 with fastp and called clones with MiXCR. Rows are unified per CDR3 protein, each entry keeping the most common DNA and genes. This sample holds roughly 460,000 distinct CDR3 sequences; 10% to 11% were observed only once. Approximately 12% of the sample goes to the ten largest clones. Here the sequenced sample was PBMCs from blood, taken about 40 days after vaccination. These receptors were taken from a middle-aged man who received an inactivated influenza vaccine. Donor details come from another sample of the same person, matched by shared clones.

This clonotype was counted a few times. In DNA, the CDR3 is TGCAGTGCTAGCTCTGGAAACACCATATATTTT. Protein sequence: CSASSGNTIYF. The chain has TRBV20-1 and TRBJ1-3, with D unclear. CDR1 is DFQATT, CDR2 SNEGSKA, per germline (reference sequence). The V and J ends lost 3 bases and 0 bases respectively, with 0 bases between them. This CDR3 contains 11 residues.

This clonotype came up many times. This chain joins TRBV20-1 and TRBJ1-5, with TRBD1 matching 7 bases. J was trimmed by 7 bases and V by 5 bases; bases with no gene match: 8. Germline V lookup: CDR1 DFQATT, CDR2 SNEGSKA (reference sequence). The CDR3 contains 13 residues. Here the CDR3 reads CSAERQGIQPQHF. The CDR3 nucleotides read TGCAGTGCTGAACGACAGGGAATACAGCCCCAGCATTTT.

V usage is TRBV20-1 and J usage is TRBJ2-7; tentative D call: TRBD1 (5 bases). The V end was cut by 4 bases, the J end by 1 base, with 14 bases between. This CDR3 is 14 amino acids long. From germline, CDR1 is DFQATT and CDR2 SNEGSKA (reference sequence). Written as DNA, the CDR3 is TGCAGTGCTACCCCAGGGCAGGGTTCCTACGAGCAGTACTTC. It encodes CSATPGQGSYEQYF.

The J gene is TRBJ2-7, the V gene TRBV4-2; 7 nucleotides agree with TRBD2. Germline CDR1 and CDR2: LGHNA and YNFKEQ. The CDR3 length is 15 residues. The trim removed 0 bases at V and 6 bases at J, leaving 8 bases unmatched. The CDR3 region has the DNA TGTGCCAGCAGCCAAGAAGGCGGGGGAACCTCCGAGCAGTACTTC. Protein sequence: CASSQEGGGTSEQYF.

V usage is TRBV7-9 and J usage is TRBJ2-5; 7 bases fit TRBD2. Germline lookup yields CDR1 SEHNR and CDR2 FQNEAQ (reference sequence). The CDR3 is 13 residues long. J lost 5 bases, V lost 2 bases, and 2 bases had no gene match. The DNA of the CDR3 is TGTGCCAGCAGCTTAAAGCGGGACGAGACCCAGTACTTC. Translating gives CASSLKRDETQYF.

This clonotype was found many times. This rearrangement joins TRBV4-3 to TRBJ1-2, with a tentative D call TRBD1 (5 bases). The length of the CDR3 is 13 residues. Per the germline V gene, CDR1 is LGHNA and CDR2 is YSLEER. V was cut by 3 bases and J by 5 bases, with 10 bases left in between. The CDR3 protein is CASSQTVGYGYTF. As DNA, the CDR3 is TGCGCCAGCAGCCAGACAGTGGGGTATGGCTACACCTTC.

This chain uses TRBV18 with TRBJ2-2, with D unclear. The CDR3 extends over 13 amino acids. V lost 2 bases, J lost 6 bases, and 7 bases lay in between. Per the germline V gene, CDR1 is KGHSH and CDR2 is LQKENI. Here the CDR3 reads CASSPTQPGELFF. In DNA form, the CDR3 reads TGTGCCAGCTCACCAACCCAACCCGGGGAGCTGTTTTTT.

This clonotype was detected ten times or more. The J gene is TRBJ1-5, the V gene TRBV20-1, with TRBD1 matching 9 bases. Losses at the gene ends were 3 bases for V and 6 bases for J; bases not matched to a gene: 12. Looked up from germline, CDR1 is DFQATT and CDR2 is SNEGSKA (reference sequence). The CDR3 runs to 16 residues. The CDR3 loop reads CSASSDRGMWSQPQHF. In DNA form, the CDR3 reads TGCAGTGCTAGCTCGGACAGGGGCATGTGGAGTCAGCCCCAGCATTTT.

This clonotype was seen ten or more times. This chain connects TRBV7-2 to TRBJ1-1; D uncertain. Between the trimmed V and J ends, which lost 5 bases and 6 bases, there was a span of 19 bases. The CDR3 has 15 residues. From germline, CDR1 is SGHTA and CDR2 FQGNSA. CDR3 DNA sequence: TGTGCCAGCAGCCCTCATACTGTTTATGGCTCTGAAGCTTTCTTT. Translation: CASSPHTVYGSEAFF.

V gene TRBV7-6 combines with J gene TRBJ2-2; TRBD2 aligns across 10 bases. This CDR3 comprises 19 residues. CDR1 and CDR2 from the germline V gene are SGHVS and FNYEAQ. Losses at the gene ends were 2 bases for V and 2 bases for J; bases not matched to a gene: 11. The CDR3 region is CASSLFAPPSGGNTGELFF. In DNA form, the CDR3 reads TGTGCCAGCAGCTTATTCGCCCCCCCTAGCGGGGGAAACACCGGGGAGCTGTTTTTT.

This chain links TRBV12-3 or TRBV12-4 with TRBJ2-5; perhaps TRBD1 as D (6 bases). The CDR3 is 15 residues long. V gave up 5 bases and J gave up 1 base, with 14 bases separating them. The CDR3 loop reads CASSAMTGVQETQYF. CDR3 coding DNA: TGTGCCAGCAGTGCAATGACAGGAGTCCAAGAGACCCAGTACTTC.

This clonotype showed up just a few times. J is TRBJ2-6 and V is TRBV20-1; D is uncertain. Trimming pared 6 bases from V and 1 base from J, leaving 13 bases between. Germline CDR1 and CDR2: DFQATT and SNEGSKA (reference sequence). This CDR3 is built from 15 residues. The CDR3 DNA reads TGCAGTGCCAGCTCGCCGGAGTCTGGGGCCAACGTCCTGACTTTC. The encoded protein is CSASSPESGANVLTF.

This clonotype was seen repeatedly, ten times or more. The chain has TRBV7-2 and TRBJ2-3; 9 bases align to TRBD1. The CDR3 sequence is 15 residues long. Germline CDR1 SGHTA, CDR2 FQGNSA. V shed 6 bases and J 4 bases; nucleotides not matched to a gene: 8. The CDR3 here is CASRPDRGWADTQYF. The CDR3 DNA sequence: TGTGCCAGCAGACCGGACAGGGGCTGGGCAGATACGCAGTATTTT.

This chain connects TRBV9 to TRBJ2-1, with D perhaps matching TRBD1 or TRBD2 (5 bases each). The CDR3 covers 12 residues. Germline V gene sequence: CDR1 SGDLS, CDR2 YYNGEE. V was shortened by 2 bases and J by 10 bases, with 10 bases between the two germline ends. The CDR3 nucleotides read TGTGCCAGCAGCGTTCAGGGCGGGGAGCAGTTCTTC. It translates to CASSVQGGEQFF.

This clonotype was seen a handful of times. This sequence joins TRBV21-1 and TRBJ2-2; the D call of TRBD2 is as the table states it, not checked on the DNA. TRBV21-1 is annotated as a pseudogene. The CDR3 is 18 residues long. This chain's CDR3 is CASRLKGPETRHTGELFF. The CDR3 bases are TGTGCCAGCAGGTTAAAAGGGCCGGAGACTAGACATACCGGGGAGCTGTTTTTT.

This clonotype was recorded a few times. The gene calls are TRBV20-1 and TRBJ2-5; 9 bases align to TRBD2. V trimming: 0 bases; J trimming: 2 bases; junction bases outside the gene matches: 4. The germline V gene has CDR1 DFQATT and CDR2 SNEGSKA (reference sequence). The CDR3 runs to 15 residues. CDR3 sequence reads: CSARDGTSHQETQYF. CDR3 coding DNA: TGCAGTGCTAGAGATGGGACTAGCCATCAAGAGACCCAGTACTTC.

The chain carries TRBV6-1 and TRBJ2-4, with 8 bases matching TRBD2. This CDR3 is built from 16 residues. CDR1 MNHNS and CDR2 SASEGT come from the germline V gene. V dropped 6 bases and J dropped 5; count of bases not matched to a gene: 12. CDR3: CASRTRGGTAQNIQYF. CDR3 bases: TGTGCCAGCAGAACCCGGGGGGGGACGGCCCAAAACATTCAGTACTTC.

The chain has TRBV9 and TRBJ2-5, with D perhaps matching TRBD2 (6 bases). Germline CDR1 is SGDLS and CDR2 is YYNGEE. Trimming took 0 bases from V and 1 from J, leaving 13 bases between them. The CDR3 has 16 amino acids. DNA of the CDR3: TGTGCCAGCAGCGTAGATTTGGGGGGAGTCCAAGAGACCCAGTACTTC. Translating it yields CASSVDLGGVQETQYF.

V is TRBV25-1 and J is TRBJ2-5; 9 positions match TRBD1. Germline loops: CDR1 MGHDK, CDR2 SYGVNS. J gave up 4 bases and V 3 bases, and 9 bases lay outside the gene matches. The CDR3 loop spans 16 amino acids. CDR3 sequence: CASSDRTTGGRETQYF. CDR3 bases: TGTGCCAGCAGTGATCGGACGACAGGGGGGAGAGAGACCCAGTACTTC.

The CDR3 DNA reads TGTGCCAGCAGTTACAGGGGTTTGGAGACCCAGTACTTC. Translating it yields CASSYRGLETQYF. This sequence joins TRBV12-3 or TRBV12-4 and TRBJ2-5; 7 bases align to TRBD1. The CDR3 covers 13 residues. V shed 4 bases, J shed 5 bases, and the junction held 4 bases outside the gene matches.

The chain is built from TRBV11-2 and TRBJ1-6; D is perhaps TRBD1 (5 bases). This CDR3 region has 16 residues. The V gene lost 2 bases and the J gene lost 7 bases, with 15 bases spanning the gap. Germline V gene sequence: CDR1 SGHAT, CDR2 FQNNGV. The CDR3 loop is CASSLNREGRNSPLHF. CDR3 coding DNA: TGTGCCAGCAGCTTAAATAGAGAGGGACGGAATTCACCCCTCCACTTT.

This clonotype came up many times. The V and J genes are TRBV4-3 and TRBJ2-3; D might be TRBD2 (5 bases). This CDR3 is built from 13 residues. Germline CDR1 is LGHNA and CDR2 is YSLEER. V lost 1 base to trimming and J lost 4 bases, with 6 bases between them. The CDR3 spells CASSQVGADTQYF. The DNA of the CDR3 is TGCGCCAGCAGCCAAGTCGGGGCAGATACGCAGTATTTT.

This chain uses TRBV27 with TRBJ2-3, with 7 bases aligning to TRBD1. CDR1 is MNHEY, CDR2 SMNVEV, per germline (reference sequence). V shed 6 bases and J 0 bases; nucleotides not matched to a gene: 6. This CDR3 has 15 residues. The chain's CDR3 is CASRTGTASTDTQYF. The CDR3, as DNA: TGTGCCAGCAGGACCGGGACAGCTAGCACAGATACGCAGTATTTT.

The chain has TRBV4-3 and TRBJ2-7; tentatively, D is TRBD1 (5 bases). V was pared by 3 bases and J by 6 bases, with 12 bases between. Germline CDR1 and CDR2: LGHNA and YSLEER. The CDR3 extends over 13 amino acids. CDR3 sequence: CASSQGQGSEQYF. The CDR3 DNA reads as TGCGCCAGCAGCCAGGGGCAGGGATCCGAGCAGTACTTC.

V gene TRBV11-2 combines with J gene TRBJ2-7; 7 bases match TRBD1. Germline CDR1 is SGHAT and CDR2 is FQNNGV. CDR3 length: 15 residues. Germline trimming cut 4 bases from V and 8 bases from J; bases unmatched to any gene: 14. CDR3 amino acids: CASSYIPRDSLQQYF. Written as DNA, the CDR3 is TGTGCCAGCAGCTATATTCCCCGGGACAGCTTGCAGCAGTACTTC. Based on the CDR3 plus reference TRBV11-2 and TRBJ2-7, the full variable domain is EAGVAQSPRYKIIEKRQSVAFWCNPISGHATLYWYQQILGQGPKLLIQFQNNGVVDDSQLPKDRFSAERLKGVDSTLKIQPAKLEDSAVYLCASSYIPRDSLQQYFGPGTRLTVT.

The chain recombines TRBV14 with TRBJ2-3; possibly TRBD2 for D (5 bases). Germline V lookup: CDR1 SGHDN, CDR2 FVKESK. Trimming removed 3 bases from V and 2 bases from J, with 15 bases in between. This CDR3 has 16 amino acids. CDR3 residues: CASSQEQEVVTDTQYF. CDR3 in DNA: TGTGCCAGCAGCCAGGAGCAGGAGGTGGTCACAGATACGCAGTATTTT.

This clonotype was seen more than once but under ten times. The chain uses TRBV29-1 and TRBJ2-1; 10 nucleotides agree with TRBD2. Germline trimming cut 8 bases from V and 4 bases from J; bases unmatched to any gene: 20. This CDR3 comprises 18 residues. Germline V lookup: CDR1 SQVTM, CDR2 ANQGSEA. CDR3 sequence (DNA): TGCAGCTACTCACTCGGGACTAGCGTATTCATAGGTTACAATGAGCAGTTCTTC. Protein: CSYSLGTSVFIGYNEQFF.

This clonotype has a count of ten or more. V is TRBV5-1 and J is TRBJ2-1, with 15 bases fitting TRBD2. J gave up 0 bases and V 3 bases, and 7 bases lay outside the gene matches. The CDR3 is made up of 19 amino acids. Germline V gives CDR1 SGHRS, CDR2 YFSETQ. The CDR3 protein is CASSSGLAGGHHSYNEQFF. CDR3 in DNA: TGCGCCAGCAGCTCGGGACTAGCGGGAGGCCACCACTCCTACAATGAGCAGTTCTTC.

This clonotype was picked up a small number of times. The chain recombines TRBV10-3 with TRBJ2-2, with D uncertain. Looked up from germline, CDR1 is ENHRY and CDR2 is SYGVKD. The CDR3 totals 15 residues. V was trimmed by 2 bases and J by 7 bases, leaving 14 bases between them. The CDR3 spells CAISEAPGPVGELFF. The CDR3 region has the DNA TGTGCCATCAGTGAGGCACCAGGCCCCGTCGGGGAGCTGTTTTTT.

The table lists this clonotype with a few counts. The chain joins TRBV20-1 to TRBJ2-1; D remains ambiguous. CDR1 and CDR2 (germline): DFQATT, SNEGSKA (reference sequence). This CDR3 spans 12 amino acids. Trimming stripped 5 bases from V and 8 bases from J, with 13 bases between. CDR3 DNA sequence: TGCAGTGCTGTAAAAACGTCGGATGAGCAGTTCTTC. Translated: CSAVKTSDEQFF.